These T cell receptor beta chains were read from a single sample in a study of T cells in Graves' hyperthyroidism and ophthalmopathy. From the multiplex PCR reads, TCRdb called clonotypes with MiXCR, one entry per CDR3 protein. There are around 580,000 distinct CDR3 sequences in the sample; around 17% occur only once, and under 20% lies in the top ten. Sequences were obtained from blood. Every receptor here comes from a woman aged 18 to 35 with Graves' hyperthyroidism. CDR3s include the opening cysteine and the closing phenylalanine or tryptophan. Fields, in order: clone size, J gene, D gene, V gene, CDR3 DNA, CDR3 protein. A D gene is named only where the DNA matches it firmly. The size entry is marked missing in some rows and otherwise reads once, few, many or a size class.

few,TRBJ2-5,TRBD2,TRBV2,TGTGCCAGCAGTGACGGGAGGACGGTCAGGATGGCGACCCAGTACTTC,CASSDGRTVRMATQYF
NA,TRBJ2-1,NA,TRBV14,TGTGCCAGCAGCCAACGACGAATAGGGGAATCCTACAATGAGCAGTTCTTC,CASSQRRIGESYNEQFF
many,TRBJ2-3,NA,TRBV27,TGTGCCTCCTATCGGGGAGTGCTACGCACAGATACGCAGTATTTT,CASYRGVLRTDTQYF
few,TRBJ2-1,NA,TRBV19,TGTGCCAGTAGTCCGCTTAGGCCCTTCGTTAGGGGACAAACGTACAATGAGCAGTTCTTC,CASSPLRPFVRGQTYNEQFF
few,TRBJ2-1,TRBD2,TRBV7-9,TGTGCCAGCACGGTACTAGCGGGGGGGGATAGCTCCTACAATGAGCAGTTCTTC,CASTVLAGGDSSYNEQFF
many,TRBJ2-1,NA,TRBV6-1,TGTGCCAGCAGCAGGTCACATCGCTCCTACAATGAGCAGTTCTTC,CASSRSHRSYNEQFF
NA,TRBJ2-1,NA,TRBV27,TGTGCCAGCAGTGGTCTAGCGAGAGGTGAGCAGTTCTTC,CASSGLARGEQFF
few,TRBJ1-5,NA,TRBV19,TGTGCCAGTAGTAAACCGAACGAGGGGGGGGATCAGCCCCAGCATTTT,CASSKPNEGGDQPQHF
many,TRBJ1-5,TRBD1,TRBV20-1,TGCAGTGCTAGACCCTGGGACAGGGGGTCCAATCAGCCCCAGCATTTT,CSARPWDRGSNQPQHF
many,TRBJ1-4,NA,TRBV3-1,TGTGCCAGCAGCCGACCGGGACACTCCCCGACTAATGAAAAACTGTTTTTT,CASSRPGHSPTNEKLFF
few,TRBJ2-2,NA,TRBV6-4,TGTGCCAGCAGTGACTCCCGGGTGAGGGGGACCGGGGAGCTGTTTTTT,CASSDSRVRGTGELFF
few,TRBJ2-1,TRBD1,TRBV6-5,TGTGCCAGCAGTTACTCTTCAGGACAGGGGATCAATGAGCAGTTCTTC,CASSYSSGQGINEQFF
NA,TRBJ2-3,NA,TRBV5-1,TGCGCCAGCACCCGTGGAAGCAGCACAGATACGCAGTATTTT,CASTRGSSTDTQYF
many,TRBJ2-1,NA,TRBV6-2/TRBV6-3,TGTGCCAGCAGTTACTCGACTAGCTACAATGAGCAGTTCTTC,CASSYSTSYNEQFF
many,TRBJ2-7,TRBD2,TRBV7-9,TGTGCCAGCAGGCGACTAGCGGGAGGGGTGCAGTACTTC,CASRRLAGGVQYF
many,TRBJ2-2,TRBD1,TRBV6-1,TGTGCCAGCAGTTTACAGGGGGCGCCGACCGGGGAGCTGTTTTTT,CASSLQGAPTGELFF
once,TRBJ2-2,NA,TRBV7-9,TGTGCCAGCAGCGGATACCAGTGGGGGACCGGGGAGCTGTTTTTT,CASSGYQWGTGELFF
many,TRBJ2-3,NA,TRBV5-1,TGCGCCAGCAGCCTTCTTCAGGACAGATCTAGCACAGATACGCAGTATTTT,CASSLLQDRSSTDTQYF
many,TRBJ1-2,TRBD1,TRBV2,TGTGCCAGCAGACCAGGGGGCGCGGGAGGCTACACCTTC,CASRPGGAGGYTF
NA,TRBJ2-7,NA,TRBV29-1,TGCAGCGTTGGCAGCTACGAGCAGTACTTC,CSVGSYEQYF
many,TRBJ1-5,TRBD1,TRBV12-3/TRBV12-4,TGTGCCAGCAGTTTTCCGGACAGGGGGCGGAATCAGCCCCAGCATTTT,CASSFPDRGRNQPQHF
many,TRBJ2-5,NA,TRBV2,TGTGCCAGCAGTGAAAGGACCCAGTACTTC,CASSERTQYF
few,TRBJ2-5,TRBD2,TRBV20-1,TGCAGTGCTTACACGACTAGCGGGGGCCCCCAAGAGACCCAGTACTTC,CSAYTTSGGPQETQYF
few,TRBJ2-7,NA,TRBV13,TGTGCCAGCAGTAAAAGGGGTGCCGAGCAGTACTTC,CASSKRGAEQYF
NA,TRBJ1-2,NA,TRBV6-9,TGTGCCAGCAGTTCACAGGCATTCGAGGGCTACACCTTC,CASSSQAFEGYTF
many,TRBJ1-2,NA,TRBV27,TGTGCCAGCAGTCCCGGGTCTACTAACTATGGCTACACCTTC,CASSPGSTNYGYTF
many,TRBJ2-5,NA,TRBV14,TGTGCCAGCAGCCTTTTGTTCGGAGCAGAGACCCAGTACTTC,CASSLLFGAETQYF
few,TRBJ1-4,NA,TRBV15,TGTGCCACCAGCAGAGAGCTGACAACGGGACCGAATGAAAAACTGTTTTTT,CATSRELTTGPNEKLFF
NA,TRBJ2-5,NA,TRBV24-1,TGTGCCACCAGTGATTTCCAGGGGGGGGAGACCCAGTACTTC,CATSDFQGGETQYF
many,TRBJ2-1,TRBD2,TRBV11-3,TGTGCCACCACCCCAAGAACAGGCGGGGGACAGTTCTTC,CATTPRTGGGQFF
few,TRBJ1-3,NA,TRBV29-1,TGCAGCGTTGGACAGTCCTCTGGAAACACCATATATTTT,CSVGQSSGNTIYF
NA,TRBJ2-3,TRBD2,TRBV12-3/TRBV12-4,TGTGCCAGCAGTTTAGTTATTCTAGCGGGAGCCGCAGATACGCAGTATTTT,CASSLVILAGAADTQYF
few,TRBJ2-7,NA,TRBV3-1,TGTGCCAGCAGCCCGGGGGCCCGCAACGAGCAGTACTTC,CASSPGARNEQYF
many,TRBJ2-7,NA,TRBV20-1,TGCAGTGCTAGTCCCCACCAGGGACCCTACGAGCAGTACTTC,CSASPHQGPYEQYF
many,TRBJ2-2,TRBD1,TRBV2,TGTGCCAGCAGGGGACAGGGAGTGAGCACCGGGGAGCTGTTTTTT,CASRGQGVSTGELFF
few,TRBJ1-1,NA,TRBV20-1,TGCAGTGCTAGAGATGTCGCCACTATGAACACTGAAGCCTTCTTT,CSARDVATMNTEAFF
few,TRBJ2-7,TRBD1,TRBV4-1,TGCGCCAGCAGTAAGATGGGACAGGGGGATGGGGAGCAGTACTTC,CASSKMGQGDGEQYF
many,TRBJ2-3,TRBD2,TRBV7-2,TGTGCCAGCGGCCGGGGGACTAGCGGGGGGGCCGCGGATACGCAGTATTTT,CASGRGTSGGAADTQYF
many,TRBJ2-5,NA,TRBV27,TGTGCCAGCAGTCGAGAGACAGGGACTGAGACCCAGTACTTC,CASSRETGTETQYF
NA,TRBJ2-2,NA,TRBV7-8,TGTGCCAGCAGCCCGACTTTCCCGGAGGAGCTGTTTTTT,CASSPTFPEELFF
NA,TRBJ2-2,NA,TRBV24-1,TGTGCCACCAGTGACCCGCCGGCCGGGGAGCTGTTTTTT,CATSDPPAGELFF
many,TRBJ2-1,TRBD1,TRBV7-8,TGTGCCAGCAGCCTCACTCGGATCGGACAGGGATTCTTCCATGAGCAGTTCTTC,CASSLTRIGQGFFHEQFF
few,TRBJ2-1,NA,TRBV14,TGTGCCAGCAGCCCCTATTACGGAGCCCTTAACAATGAGCAGTTCTTC,CASSPYYGALNNEQFF
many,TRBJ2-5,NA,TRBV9,TGTGCCAGCAGCGTAGCTCTAGAAGAGACCCAGTACTTC,CASSVALEETQYF
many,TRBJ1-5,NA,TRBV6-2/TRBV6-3,TGTGCCAGCAGTTATCGGGGGAGTCAGCCCCAGCATTTT,CASSYRGSQPQHF
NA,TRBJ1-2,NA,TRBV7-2,TGTGCCAGCAGCAACAGGGTCGATGGCTACACCTTC,CASSNRVDGYTF
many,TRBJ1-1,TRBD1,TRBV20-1,TGCAGTGCTAGGGACAGGGTTGGGAACACTGAAGCTTTCTTT,CSARDRVGNTEAFF
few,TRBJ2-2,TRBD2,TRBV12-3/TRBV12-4,TGTGCCAGCAGTGGTGCTAGCGGGGGGTTCACCGGGGAGCTGTTTTTT,CASSGASGGFTGELFF
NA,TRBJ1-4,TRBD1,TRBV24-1,TGTGCCACCAACCTAGACAGGGAGCACGAAAAACTGTTTTTT,CATNLDREHEKLFF
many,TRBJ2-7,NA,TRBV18,TGTGCCAGCTCACCTCAGGGGAGCTCCTACGAGCAGTACTTC,CASSPQGSSYEQYF